Listed below are T cell receptor beta chains from one sample, sequenced in a study of cytomegalovirus exposure and HLA in healthy donors. Sequenced by immunoSEQ multiplex PCR; TCRdb stores in-frame clones only, minus some. The table lists under 200,000 clones, about 95% of them singletons, with more than 0.7% in the top ten. The sample was PBMCs. These receptors were collected from a woman in her late teens or twenties in good health and CMV-seronegative. CDR3s include the opening cysteine and the closing phenylalanine or tryptophan. D genes are given only for firm matches. The size field is filled for only some rows; it gives once, few, many or a size class.

TRBV6-6	TRBD2	TRBJ2-7	.	TGTGCCAGCAGTGTCGGCGGGGGCTCCTACGAGCAGTACTTC	CASSVGGGSYEQYF
TRBV5-6	TRBD2	TRBJ2-7	.	TGTGCCAGCAGCCCGGTCGGACTAGCGGACAGGTCCTACGAGCAGTACTTC	CASSPVGLADRSYEQYF
TRBV5-3	TRBD2	TRBJ2-3	.	TGTGCCAGAAGCTTGGTGCCTAGCGGGGGGCCGCATGGGTCTGCAGATACGCAGTATTTT	CARSLVPSGGPHGSADTQYF
TRBV9	TRBD1	TRBJ2-3	.	TGTGCCAGCAGCCTTGGACAGGGAACAGATACGCAGTATTTT	CASSLGQGTDTQYF
TRBV4-3	.	TRBJ2-7	.	TGCGCCAGCAGCCCCGGGAGAGCCCCTACCTACGAGCAGTACTTC	CASSPGRAPTYEQYF
TRBV2	.	TRBJ2-5	.	TGTGCCAGCAGTGAAGGGCAGGGTGCTGAGACCCAGTACTTC	CASSEGQGAETQYF
TRBV5-4	TRBD1	TRBJ2-5	.	TGTGCCAGCAGCCCCTTATCCTCAAGGACAGGCCAAGAGACCCAGTACTTC	CASSPLSSRTGQETQYF
TRBV6-5	TRBD1	TRBJ1-2	.	TGTGCCAGCAGTGAATTCGGGACAGACTATGGCTACACCTTC	CASSEFGTDYGYTF
TRBV11-3	.	TRBJ2-3	.	TGTGCCAGCAGCTCCGACACTGCAGATACGCAGTATTTT	CASSSDTADTQYF
TRBV19	.	TRBJ2-2	.	TGTGCCAGTAGTATTACCGATTTGGGGCGGAGAATGGGCGGGGAGCTGTTTTTT	CASSITDLGRRMGGELFF
TRBV13	.	TRBJ2-7	.	TGTGCCAGCAGCCGCGCCTTAACAGGGCTTTACACGGTCGAGCAGTACTTC	CASSRALTGLYTVEQYF
TRBV4-1	.	TRBJ1-3	.	TGCGCCAGCAGCCGTACCGGGACTACCTCTGGAAACACCATATATTTT	CASSRTGTTSGNTIYF
TRBV4-2	.	TRBJ2-2	once	TGTGCCAGCAGCCACCTAGACGACACCGGGGAGCTGTTTTTT	CASSHLDDTGELFF
TRBV4-1	TRBD2	TRBJ2-3	once	TGCGCCAGCAGCCAAGTTTGGCCATATACTAGCGGGGGGGCCTTGGGCACAGATACGCAGTATTTT	CASSQVWPYTSGGALGTDTQYF
TRBV5-1	TRBD1	TRBJ1-2	.	TGCGCCAGCAGCGTCCGGGACAGCTATGGCTACACCTTC	CASSVRDSYGYTF
TRBV4-2	.	TRBJ2-2	.	TGTGCCAGCAGCCAGAGGACTACCGGGGAGCTGTTTTTT	CASSQRTTGELFF
TRBV6-6	.	TRBJ1-2	.	TGTGCCAGCAGTTACCCCCGCTATGGCTACACCTTC	CASSYPRYGYTF
TRBV11-2	.	TRBJ2-7	.	TGTGCCAGCAGGCAAATCGGGGGGCTGGGCTCCTACGAGCAGTACTTC	CASRQIGGLGSYEQYF
TRBV7-2	TRBD2	TRBJ2-5	.	TGTGCCAGCAGCCCCGGACTAGCGGGGTCAGAGACCCAGTACTTC	CASSPGLAGSETQYF
TRBV5-1	TRBD2	TRBJ2-1	.	TGCGCCAGCCGGATAGCGGGGGGGCTTAATGAGCAGTTCTTC	CASRIAGGLNEQFF
TRBV6-5	TRBD1	TRBJ2-7	.	TGTGCCAGCAGTTACACAGGGGAGACCTACGAGCAGTACTTC	CASSYTGETYEQYF
TRBV19	.	TRBJ1-2	.	TGTGCCAGTAGGGACATTGTATCGTACACCTTC	CASRDIVSYTF
TRBV27	TRBD2	TRBJ2-3	.	TGTGCCAGCAGTTTATCGAGGGCCACTAGCGGGGGCCTCCTGAATTTT	CASSLSRATSGGLLNF
TRBV7-2	TRBD2	TRBJ2-3	.	TGTGCCAGCAGCGTCACTAGCGGGAGATCCACAGATACGCAGTATTTT	CASSVTSGRSTDTQYF
TRBV15	TRBD2	TRBJ2-3	.	TGTGCCACCAGCAGAGATGAGCTAGCGGGGCAGTATTTT	CATSRDELAGQYF
TRBV6-5	.	TRBJ2-3	.	TGTGCCAGCAGTTACTCGATAGCAACCACAGATACGCAGTATTTT	CASSYSIATTDTQYF
TRBV5-1	.	TRBJ1-3	once	TGCGCCAGCAGCTTTGGGCAGGGAGGATCTGGAAACACCATATATTTT	CASSFGQGGSGNTIYF
TRBV7-3	TRBD2	TRBJ2-1	.	TGTGCCAGCAGCCCTATCAGCGGGGGGGCCGATAATGAGCAGTTCTTC	CASSPISGGADNEQFF
TRBV5-1	.	TRBJ2-3	.	TGCGCCAGCAGCTTGCAGGAAAGCACAGATACGCAGTATTTT	CASSLQESTDTQYF
TRBV19	.	TRBJ1-2	once	TGTGCCAGTAGCCTTAAAACAGGTTTCTATGGCTACACCTTC	CASSLKTGFYGYTF
TRBV7-6	.	TRBJ1-2	.	TGTGCCAGCAGCAGCCGCGGGATTGAAGGAAGGGGCGCGATCGGCTACACCTTC	CASSSRGIEGRGAIGYTF
TRBV7-9	TRBD1	TRBJ1-1	.	TGTGCCAGCGTAGGACAGGGAGGTGAAGCTTTCTTT	CASVGQGGEAFF
TRBV6-1	.	TRBJ1-2	.	TGTGCCAGCACTCCGGGGGGCGTTAACTATGGCTACACCTTC	CASTPGGVNYGYTF
TRBV6-6	.	TRBJ1-6	.	TGTGCCAGCATCCTAACGGGGGTCCGTAATTCACCCCTCCACTTT	CASILTGVRNSPLHF
TRBV20-1	TRBD1	TRBJ1-1	once	TGCAGTGCCCAGGACAGGGGGCGGGCTTTCTTT	CSAQDRGRAFF
TRBV7-6	TRBD1	TRBJ1-1	.	TGTGCCAGCAGCGGAGGGACAGAGAACACTGAAGCTTTCTTT	CASSGGTENTEAFF
TRBV5-1	.	TRBJ2-2	.	TGCGCCAGCAGCTTGGAAGGGGCTAACGGGGAGCTGTTTTTT	CASSLEGANGELFF
TRBV18	TRBD1	TRBJ2-1	.	TGTGCCAGCTCACCGCAGGGGGCTGGGTACAATGAGCAGTTCTTC	CASSPQGAGYNEQFF
TRBV27	TRBD2	TRBJ2-7	.	TGTGCCAGCAGTTTGGGAGGGGTCGAGCAGTACTTC	CASSLGGVEQYF
TRBV11-2	.	TRBJ1-1	.	TGTGCCAGCAGCTCCTCGGGTGGTTTGGGCACTGAAGCTTTCTTT	CASSSSGGLGTEAFF
TRBV10-3	.	TRBJ1-4	.	TGTGCCATCAGTGAGGGGTGGGAGACTAATGAAAAACTGTTTTTT	CAISEGWETNEKLFF
TRBV21-1	.	TRBJ2-3	.	TGTGCCAGCAGCCACAGTGCTAGCGGGGGGGCTACGGATACGCAGTATTTT	CASSHSASGGATDTQYF
TRBV19	TRBD2	TRBJ2-2	.	TGTGCCAGTACCAATGGGGCGGGGGGAAAAACCGGGGAGCTGTTTTTT	CASTNGAGGKTGELFF
TRBV7-2	.	TRBJ2-7	.	TGTGCCAGCAGCCCGCAAGGGGGTTACGAGCAGTACTTC	CASSPQGGYEQYF
TRBV4-2	.	TRBJ1-4	.	TGTGCCAGCAGCCAAGAAGGGGCCAGAGCCTCAACTAATGAAAAACTGTTTTTT	CASSQEGARASTNEKLFF
TRBV4-3	TRBD1	TRBJ1-1	.	TGCGCCAGCAGCCAAGACCCTCAGGGGGCGATGGCTGAAGCTTTCTTT	CASSQDPQGAMAEAFF
TRBV13	TRBD2	TRBJ2-1	.	TGTGCCAGCAGCGCGGAGGCTAGCGGGTCCTACAATGAGCAGTTCTTC	CASSAEASGSYNEQFF
TRBV13	TRBD2	TRBJ2-1	.	TGTGCCAGCAGCTTCTACGGCGGTAGCGGGGGGGCCGGGTACAATGAGCAGTTCTTC	CASSFYGGSGGAGYNEQFF
TRBV7-9	.	TRBJ2-7	.	TGTGCCAGCAGCTCATCCCAGGGTTCCCTCTCCTACGAGCAGTACTTC	CASSSSQGSLSYEQYF
TRBV11-2	TRBD2	TRBJ2-3	.	TGTGCCAGCAGCTTAGTGGTTAGCGGGGGGGCCGGAGATACGCAGTATTTT	CASSLVVSGGAGDTQYF
TRBV27	.	TRBJ2-1	.	TGTGCCAGCAGTTCTGGGGGGACCTACAATGAGCAGTTCTTC	CASSSGGTYNEQFF
TRBV11-2	.	TRBJ1-6	.	TGTGCCAGCAGCCCAGTGGGGGGTAGCTCCTATAATTCACCCCTCCACTTT	CASSPVGGSSYNSPLHF
TRBV29-1	.	TRBJ2-5	.	TGCAGCGTTGGACCAGGGGTGATAGAGACCCAGTACTTC	CSVGPGVIETQYF
TRBV11-2	TRBD1	TRBJ2-7	.	TGTGCCAGCAGCTTAGATTTTTGGCCAGGGGGCTACGAGCAGTACTTC	CASSLDFWPGGYEQYF
TRBV6-5	.	TRBJ1-5	.	TGTGCCACCCAATCAGGGTTTGGCAATCAGCCCCAGCATTTT	CATQSGFGNQPQHF
TRBV7-9	TRBD1	TRBJ1-2	once	TGTGCCAGCAGCCTCCTCCCAGGGGGCGCTTCGGGCTACACCTTC	CASSLLPGGASGYTF
TRBV18	.	TRBJ1-1	.	TGTGCCAGCTCACCTACCGGACACCAAGGGAACACTGAAGCTTTCTTT	CASSPTGHQGNTEAFF
TRBV10-1	.	TRBJ2-7	once	TGCGCCAGCAGAAGGAACAGGGAAAACGAGCAGTACTTC	CASRRNRENEQYF
TRBV2	TRBD1	TRBJ1-2	.	TGTGCCAGCAGCGGTACAGGGGGATTCGGTGGCTACACCTTC	CASSGTGGFGGYTF
TRBV7-9	TRBD1	TRBJ1-1	.	TGTGCCAGCAGCTCTTTGACAGGGGGCGACACTGAAGCTTTCTTT	CASSSLTGGDTEAFF